A selection of T cell receptor beta chains follows, all from one sample in a study of blood T cell repertoires in COVID-19. Method: immunoSEQ multiplex PCR; TCRdb's copy keeps in-frame clones and lacks some. The table records around 300,000 clones, over 75% of them present only once. Sequenced material: peripheral blood. The receptors derive from a man aged 18 to 35 with active or convalescent COVID-19. Both conserved end residues are part of each CDR3. Fields, in order: J gene, V gene, clone size, D gene, CDR3 protein, CDR3 DNA. D genes are given only for firm matches. Where a row states a size, it is once, few, many or the class of an expanded clone; other rows omit it.

J gene: TRBJ1-1; V gene: TRBV6-4; clone size: NA; D gene: NA; CDR3 protein: CASSSGDTEAFF; CDR3 DNA: TGTGCCAGCAGTTCAGGGGACACTGAAGCTTTCTTT
J gene: TRBJ1-2; V gene: TRBV19; clone size: NA; D gene: NA; CDR3 protein: CASRPTGRANYGYTF; CDR3 DNA: TGTGCCAGTCGGCCTACAGGGCGCGCTAACTATGGCTACACCTTC
J gene: TRBJ2-2; V gene: TRBV27; clone size: NA; D gene: TRBD2; CDR3 protein: CASSYTLWTSGGAGGELFF; CDR3 DNA: TGTGCCAGCAGTTATACCCTGTGGACTAGCGGGGGGGCCGGCGGGGAGCTGTTTTTT
J gene: TRBJ2-2; V gene: TRBV2; clone size: NA; D gene: TRBD1; CDR3 protein: CASSIQGTDTGELFF; CDR3 DNA: TGTGCCAGCAGCATACAGGGGACGGACACCGGGGAGCTGTTTTTT
J gene: TRBJ1-6; V gene: TRBV10-3; clone size: NA; D gene: NA; CDR3 protein: CAISEVETGLNSPLHF; CDR3 DNA: TGTGCCATCAGTGAGGTAGAGACAGGTCTAAATTCACCCCTCCACTTT
J gene: TRBJ2-3; V gene: TRBV2; clone size: NA; D gene: NA; CDR3 protein: CASSDTGTDTQYF; CDR3 DNA: TGTGCCAGCAGTGACACAGGGACAGATACGCAGTATTTT
J gene: TRBJ1-2; V gene: TRBV11-2; clone size: once; D gene: TRBD1; CDR3 protein: CASSPGQILRGYTF; CDR3 DNA: TGTGCCAGCAGCCCGGGACAGATTCTCCGGGGCTACACCTTC
J gene: TRBJ1-4; V gene: TRBV5-1; clone size: NA; D gene: NA; CDR3 protein: CASSLGAVNEKLFF; CDR3 DNA: TGCGCCAGCAGCTTGGGTGCAGTTAATGAAAAACTGTTTTTT
J gene: TRBJ1-1; V gene: TRBV20-1; clone size: NA; D gene: NA; CDR3 protein: CSGSQRTEAFF; CDR3 DNA: TGCAGTGGTTCCCAGAGGACTGAAGCTTTCTTT
J gene: TRBJ2-6; V gene: TRBV4-3; clone size: NA; D gene: NA; CDR3 protein: CASSQDTSSGANVLTF; CDR3 DNA: TGCGCCAGCAGCCAAGATACCAGCTCTGGGGCCAACGTCCTGACTTTC
J gene: TRBJ2-7; V gene: TRBV6-2/TRBV6-3; clone size: NA; D gene: TRBD2; CDR3 protein: CASSKPGTSGGYEQYF; CDR3 DNA: TGTGCCAGCAGTAAACCCGGGACTAGCGGGGGTTACGAGCAGTACTTC
J gene: TRBJ1-1; V gene: TRBV25-1; clone size: NA; D gene: NA; CDR3 protein: CASDRKTAKAFF; CDR3 DNA: TGTGCCAGCGATAGGAAGACAGCCAAAGCTTTCTTT
J gene: TRBJ1-4; V gene: TRBV19; clone size: NA; D gene: NA; CDR3 protein: CASSLKKDSQKLFF; CDR3 DNA: TGTGCCAGTAGTCTCAAAAAGGACAGTCAAAAACTGTTTTTT
J gene: TRBJ2-7; V gene: TRBV11-1; clone size: once; D gene: TRBD1; CDR3 protein: CASSFGTGLDYEQYF; CDR3 DNA: TGTGCCAGCAGCTTCGGGACAGGGCTCGACTACGAGCAGTACTTC
J gene: TRBJ2-7; V gene: TRBV5-5; clone size: NA; D gene: TRBD1; CDR3 protein: CASSLVWTGNYEQYF; CDR3 DNA: TGTGCCAGCAGCTTGGTGTGGACAGGGAACTACGAGCAGTACTTC
J gene: TRBJ1-1; V gene: TRBV15; clone size: NA; D gene: NA; CDR3 protein: CATVDAALNTEAFF; CDR3 DNA: TGTGCCACGGTTGATGCGGCATTGAACACTGAAGCTTTCTTT
J gene: TRBJ2-7; V gene: TRBV13; clone size: NA; D gene: NA; CDR3 protein: CASSPRAGWYEQYF; CDR3 DNA: TGTGCCAGCAGCCCGAGGGCGGGGTGGTACGAGCAGTACTTC
J gene: TRBJ1-1; V gene: TRBV12-5; clone size: NA; D gene: NA; CDR3 protein: CASGREMNTEAFF; CDR3 DNA: TGTGCTAGTGGACGAGAGATGAACACTGAAGCTTTCTTT
J gene: TRBJ2-7; V gene: TRBV6-6; clone size: NA; D gene: NA; CDR3 protein: CASSYLLNELYF; CDR3 DNA: TGTGCCAGCAGTTATCTGCTGAATGAGCTGTACTTC
J gene: TRBJ2-3; V gene: TRBV9; clone size: NA; D gene: TRBD1; CDR3 protein: CASSVFNRGTDTQYF; CDR3 DNA: TGTGCCAGCAGCGTATTCAACAGGGGAACAGATACGCAGTATTTT
J gene: TRBJ1-6; V gene: TRBV27; clone size: NA; D gene: NA; CDR3 protein: CASRHGQSTLHF; CDR3 DNA: TGTGCCAGCAGACACGGACAGTCAACCCTCCACTTT
J gene: TRBJ1-1; V gene: TRBV10-3; clone size: NA; D gene: TRBD1; CDR3 protein: CAISYSGTEKAFF; CDR3 DNA: TGTGCCATCAGTTACTCCGGGACAGAGAAAGCTTTCTTT
J gene: TRBJ2-1; V gene: TRBV25-1; clone size: NA; D gene: TRBD2; CDR3 protein: CASSGAGGPYNEQFF; CDR3 DNA: TGTGCCAGCAGTGGAGCGGGGGGTCCTTACAATGAGCAGTTCTTC
J gene: TRBJ2-1; V gene: TRBV5-1; clone size: NA; D gene: NA; CDR3 protein: CASSSPTGLSHEQFF; CDR3 DNA: TGCGCCAGCAGCTCCCCGACGGGTTTATCCCATGAGCAGTTCTTC
J gene: TRBJ2-7; V gene: TRBV4-1; clone size: NA; D gene: TRBD1; CDR3 protein: CASSQVAGGAYEQYF; CDR3 DNA: TGCGCCAGCAGCCAAGTGGCAGGGGGCGCCTACGAGCAGTACTTC
J gene: TRBJ2-5; V gene: TRBV5-1; clone size: NA; D gene: TRBD1; CDR3 protein: CASSSDRETQYF; CDR3 DNA: TGCGCCAGCAGCTCGGACAGGGAGACCCAGTACTTC
J gene: TRBJ2-1; V gene: TRBV12-3/TRBV12-4; clone size: NA; D gene: NA; CDR3 protein: CASNSGTYNEQFF; CDR3 DNA: TGTGCCAGCAATAGCGGAACCTACAATGAGCAGTTCTTC
J gene: TRBJ1-1; V gene: TRBV3-1/TRBV3-2; clone size: NA; D gene: NA; CDR3 protein: CASSQKAGKGLEAFF; CDR3 DNA: TGTGCCAGCAGCCAAAAGGCGGGCAAGGGCCTTGAAGCTTTCTTT
J gene: TRBJ2-3; V gene: TRBV5-1; clone size: NA; D gene: NA; CDR3 protein: CASSPSTDTQYF; CDR3 DNA: TGCGCCAGCAGCCCTAGCACAGATACGCAGTATTTT
J gene: TRBJ1-1; V gene: TRBV29-1; clone size: NA; D gene: NA; CDR3 protein: CSVVRGEAFF; CDR3 DNA: TGCAGCGTTGTACGGGGGGAAGCTTTCTTT
J gene: TRBJ1-5; V gene: TRBV5-4; clone size: NA; D gene: NA; CDR3 protein: CASSQDRNQPQHF; CDR3 DNA: TGTGCCAGCAGCCAGGACAGAAATCAGCCCCAGCATTTT